The next 29 T cell receptor beta chains were all read from a single sample in a study of blood T cells in healthy people across ages. Primed by a sample-barcoded 5' primer and a J-beta primer mix, a second PCR proceeded for about 6 to 11 cycles. TCRdb passed the 5' RACE reads through MiXCR, listing each CDR3 protein once. The sample consists of 650,000 to 800,000 distinct CDR3 sequences, under 45% of them appearing once. The sequenced sample consisted of blood. The receptors derive from a man aged 60-69 years in good health.

With regard to this clonotype: At one of its ends the junction is not consistent with the germline gene, which may arise from a read error. This sequence joins TRBV4-3 and TRBJ1-1; D perhaps matches TRBD1 (6 bases). Germline V lookup: CDR1 LGHNA, CDR2 YSLEER. This CDR3 is built from 15 residues. In DNA, the CDR3 is TGCGCCCGCAGCCAAGATTACCGGGGGGCGCATATCGCTTTCTTT. Translated: CARSQDYRGAHIAFF.

Only a few counts were recorded for this clonotype. The DNA for the CDR3 is TGTGCCAGCAGCCAACTAGCGGGGGGTTCCTATGAGCAGTTCTTC. It translates to CASSQLAGGSYEQFF. This chain uses TRBV11-2 with TRBJ2-1, with 12 nucleotides matching TRBD2. The CDR3 is 15 amino acids. Germline assignment: CDR1 SGHAT and CDR2 FQNNGV. Germline trimming cut 5 bases from V and 8 bases from J; bases unmatched to any gene: 7.

The chain links TRBV10-3 to TRBJ2-2, with 9 nucleotides matching TRBD1. Germline values: CDR1 ENHRY, CDR2 SYGVKD. The CDR3 runs to 16 residues. V shed 4 bases, J shed 2 bases, and the junction held 5 bases outside the gene matches. This chain's CDR3 is CAISAGTGRNTGELFF. The CDR3 coding sequence is TGTGCCATCAGTGCTGGGACAGGGAGAAACACCGGGGAGCTGTTTTTT.

The genes are TRBV4-3 and TRBJ1-5; no definite D call. The ends were cut back, 0 bases at V and 4 bases at J, with 13 bases in the middle. Germline CDR1 reads LGHNA; CDR2 reads YSLEER. The CDR3 length is 16 residues. Here the CDR3 reads CASSQDYRSDNQPQHF. CDR3 coding DNA: TGCGCCAGCAGCCAAGACTACCGTTCGGATAATCAGCCCCAGCATTTT.

This clonotype was seen a few times. The gene calls are TRBV5-4 and TRBJ2-3; TRBD2 matches 14 bases. With 4 bases clipped from V and 2 bases from J, the junction kept 15 bases outside the gene matches. CDR1 and CDR2 (germline): SGHNT, YYREEE (reference sequence). The CDR3 has 20 residues. CDR3 sequence (DNA): TGTGCCAGCAGCCCAGGGACTAGCGGGGGACATGGAGCCTCCACAGATACGCAGTATTTT. Residues: CASSPGTSGGHGASTDTQYF.

This chain uses TRBV27 with TRBJ1-5, with TRBD1 identical over 9 bases. The germline V gene has CDR1 MNHEY and CDR2 SMNVEV (reference sequence). V shed 2 bases, J shed 6 bases, and the junction held 5 bases outside the gene matches. The CDR3 consists of 15 residues. The CDR3 spells CASSLTGTGSQPQHF. CDR3 in DNA: TGTGCCAGCAGTTTAACCGGGACAGGGAGTCAGCCCCAGCATTTT.

The chain carries TRBV12-3 or TRBV12-4 and TRBJ2-7, with 7 bases aligning to TRBD1. This CDR3 spans 17 amino acids. V lost 3 bases and J lost 2; bases outside the gene matches: 13. In nucleotides, the CDR3 is TGTGCCAGCAGTTTGAGTTTTATTGGGACAGTAGCCTACGAGCAGTACTTC. Translation gives CASSLSFIGTVAYEQYF.

This clonotype was seen many times. The chain recombines TRBV9 with TRBJ2-1; 8 bases are shared with TRBD2. V gave up 4 bases and J gave up 4 bases; unmatched junction bases: 4. Germline loops: CDR1 SGDLS, CDR2 YYNGEE. The CDR3 covers 14 residues. The CDR3 nucleotides are TGTGCCAGCAGCAGAGCGGGGGAGTACAATGAGCAGTTCTTC. As protein: CASSRAGEYNEQFF.

The V and J genes are TRBV20-1 and TRBJ2-5; tentatively, D is TRBD2 (5 bases). Germline values: CDR1 DFQATT, CDR2 SNEGSKA (reference sequence). Deletions cut 4 bases from V and 9 bases from J, with 12 bases between. This CDR3 contains 11 residues. The CDR3 DNA reads as TGCAGTGCTATTCGGGATAAGGCCCAGTACTTC. Translation: CSAIRDKAQYF.

The gene calls are TRBV20-1 and TRBJ2-3; 10 bases fit TRBD2. V shed 3 bases, J shed 6 bases, and the junction held 6 bases outside the gene matches. Germline assignment: CDR1 DFQATT and CDR2 SNEGSKA (reference sequence). The CDR3 runs to 14 residues. In DNA, the CDR3 is TGCAGTGCTAGGGTAGCGGGGGGAGGTGATACGCAGTATTTT. This sequence encodes CSARVAGGGDTQYF.

This clonotype has more than one count but fewer than ten. The genes are TRBV4-1 and TRBJ1-2; 7 bases fit TRBD1. The CDR3 sequence is 15 residues long. CDR1 and CDR2 from the germline V gene are MGHRA and YSYEKL. V lost 4 bases, J lost 4 bases, and 9 bases stayed unmatched. CDR3 nucleotide sequence: TGCGCCAGCAGCCCCCTCTCGAACAGGGGCTATGGCTACACCTTC. Protein: CASSPLSNRGYGYTF.

The chain links TRBV7-9 to TRBJ2-5; D remains unclear. CDR1 is SEHNR, CDR2 FQNEAQ, per germline (reference sequence). The V and J ends lost 6 bases and 5 bases respectively, with 13 bases between them. This CDR3 region has 13 residues. CDR3 nucleotide sequence: TGTGCCAGCAGACCGAGGTCCGTGGAGACCCAGTACTTC. It translates to CASRPRSVETQYF.

Regarding this clonotype: A much larger clone is a single base away; this may be a read error. The V gene is TRBV6-1, the J gene TRBJ2-1; D not certain. This CDR3 has 12 residues. From germline, CDR1 is MNHNS and CDR2 SASEGT. Here the CDR3 DNA reads TGTGCCGGCAGCCCCTATGTGGATGAGCAGTTCTTC. Encoded protein: CAGSPYVDEQFF.

The chain links TRBV9 to TRBJ2-7, with 7 nucleotides matching TRBD1. The ends lost 0 bases at V and 2 bases at J; junction bases unmatched: 5. Germline values: CDR1 SGDLS, CDR2 YYNGEE. The CDR3 loop spans 15 amino acids. The CDR3 DNA reads as TGTGCCAGCAGCGTAGGACAGGGTGAAGCCTACGAGCAGTACTTC. It encodes CASSVGQGEAYEQYF. Supplemented by reference TRBV9 and TRBJ2-7, the full variable domain reads DSGVTQTPKHLITATGQRVTLRCSPRSGDLSVYWYQQSLDQGLQFLIQYYNGEERAKGNILERFSAQQFPDLHSELNLSSLELGDSALYFCASSVGQGEAYEQYFGPGTRLTVT.

The chain is built from TRBV7-2 and TRBJ2-1; the match to TRBD2 covers 9 bases. The CDR3 totals 16 residues. Per germline, CDR1 SGHTA and CDR2 FQGNSA. The V gene end was trimmed by 0 bases and the J gene end by 12 bases; junction bases not matched to a gene: 12. The CDR3 nucleotides read TGTGCCAGCAGCTTAGCAGCTAGCGGGGTTATTCAGGTGCAGTTCTTC. Residues: CASSLAASGVIQVQFF. The full variable domain, completed using reference TRBV7-2 and TRBJ2-1, is GAGVSQSPSNKVTEKGKDVELRCDPISGHTALYWYRQSLGQGLEFLIYFQGNSAPDKSGLPSDRFSAERTGGSVSTLTIQRTQQEDSAVYLCASSLAASGVIQVQFFGPGTRLTVL.

The V call is TRBV4-3, the J call TRBJ1-5; D call uncertain. Germline values: CDR1 LGHNA, CDR2 YSLEER. This CDR3 has 15 residues. Trimming pared 0 bases from V and 6 bases from J, leaving 12 bases between. CDR3 nucleotide sequence: TGCGCCAGCAGCCAAGATCTGGGAGCAAGTCAGCCCCAGCATTTT. Encoded protein: CASSQDLGASQPQHF.

The J gene is TRBJ2-5, the V gene TRBV5-1, with D unresolved. The CDR3 has 15 residues. Trimming left V 4 bases short and J 11 bases short, with 24 bases between. Per germline, CDR1 SGHRS and CDR2 YFSETQ. In DNA, the CDR3 is TGCGCCAGCAGCCCCTGGGGAACGTCATACAATGAGCAGTACTTC. Translated: CASSPWGTSYNEQYF.

This clonotype was picked up a small number of times. CDR3 sequence reads: CASSQMGGQRETQYF. The CDR3 DNA reads as TGTGCCAGCAGCCAAATGGGAGGGCAACGAGAGACCCAGTACTTC. The chain combines TRBV7-9 with TRBJ2-5, with 7 bases matching TRBD2. J was trimmed by 4 bases and V by 5 bases; bases with no gene match: 10. The CDR3 is 15 residues long. CDR1 is SEHNR, CDR2 FQNEAQ, per germline (reference sequence).

This rearrangement joins TRBV5-1 to TRBJ2-4, with TRBD2 matching over 14 bases. The last part of the DNA fits TRBJ2-7 better; the J call may be wrong. Germline CDR1 and CDR2: SGHRS and YFSETQ. The CDR3 length is 16 residues. CDR3 nucleotide sequence: TGCGCCAGCAGCTCACCGGGACTAGCGGGGGTAGGCGAGCAGTACTTC. Translated: CASSSPGLAGVGEQYF.

This clonotype was seen at least ten times. The rearrangement links TRBV5-1 to TRBJ2-1; D unclear. The CDR3 runs to 11 residues. Trimming took 5 bases from V and 9 from J, leaving 9 bases between them. In germline, CDR1 is SGHRS, CDR2 YFSETQ. Written as DNA, the CDR3 is TGCGCCAGCAGTTATGGGCGTGAGCAGTTCTTC. This sequence encodes CASSYGREQFF.

The chain has TRBV6-5 and TRBJ2-3, with TRBD2 identical over 7 bases. Germline V CDR1 and CDR2: MNHEY, SVGAGI. This CDR3 is built from 15 residues. J lost 3 bases, V lost 0 bases, and 3 bases had no gene match. As DNA, the CDR3 is TGTGCCAGCAGTTACTCGCGAGCGGGGACAGATACGCAGTATTTT. It specifies CASSYSRAGTDTQYF.

About this clonotype: A junction boundary mismatches the germline segment, possibly from a read error. V usage is TRBV6-5 and J usage is TRBJ2-7; no firm D call. The germline V gene has CDR1 MNHEY and CDR2 SVGAGI. The CDR3 contains 13 residues. The CDR3 spells CASSDSPSYEQYF. The CDR3 DNA reads TGTGCCAGCAGTGACTCCCCGAGCTACGAGCAGTACTTC.

V is TRBV7-3 and J is TRBJ1-5; unclear D gene. This CDR3 has 13 residues. The V end was cut by 0 bases, the J end by 5 bases, with 5 bases between. CDR1 SGHTA and CDR2 FQGTGA come from the germline V gene. The CDR3 loop is CASSLTADQPQHF. The CDR3 DNA follows: TGTGCCAGCAGCTTAACGGCGGATCAGCCCCAGCATTTT. Full variable domain (missing parts from reference TRBV7-3 and TRBJ1-5): GAGVSQTPSNKVTEKGKYVELRCDPISGHTALYWYRQSLGQGPEFLIYFQGTGAADDSGLPNDRFFAVRPEGSVSTLKIQRTERGDSAVYLCASSLTADQPQHFGDGTRLSIL.

The CDR3 sequence is CASSLPGTGAPDTQYF. CDR3 bases: TGTGCCAGCAGCTTACCCGGGACAGGGGCGCCAGATACGCAGTATTTT. V and J are TRBV7-9 and TRBJ2-3; 10 positions agree with TRBD1. The CDR3 is 16 residues long. The germline V gene has CDR1 SEHNR and CDR2 FQNEAQ (reference sequence). V gave up 2 bases and J gave up 4 bases; unmatched junction bases: 6.

The chain has TRBV14 and TRBJ2-2; tentatively, D is TRBD1 (6 bases). There are 16 residues in the CDR3. Trimming shortened V by 3 bases and J by 0 bases, and 11 bases separated the two germline ends. Germline V CDR1 and CDR2: SGHDN, FVKESK. The CDR3 coding sequence is TGTGCCAGCAGCCATTCGTGGACAGCGAACACCGGGGAGCTGTTTTTT. Translating it yields CASSHSWTANTGELFF.

The CDR3 nucleotides are TGTGCCAGCAGTGACGGAGGGACTGAAGCTTTCTTT. Translating it yields CASSDGGTEAFF. V and J are TRBV25-1 and TRBJ1-1, with unresolved D. Trimming stripped 3 bases from V and 5 bases from J, with 7 bases between. In germline, CDR1 is MGHDK, CDR2 SYGVNS. CDR3 length: 12 residues.

This clonotype came up a few times. This chain joins TRBV15 and TRBJ2-1, with 7 bases aligning to TRBD2. After removal of 0 bases from V and 7 bases from J, the junction contained 3 bases not matched to a gene. The CDR3 spans 14 residues. In germline, CDR1 is LNHNV, CDR2 YYDKDF (reference sequence). The CDR3 region has the DNA TGTGCCACCAGCAGAGATCTGGGGGGGAATGAGCAGTTCTTC. Translated: CATSRDLGGNEQFF.

This clonotype occurred a few times. The CDR3 DNA reads as TGTGCCACCAGCCCTGGAGGGAGGGGCCTATACGAGCAGTACTTC. This codes for CATSPGGRGLYEQYF. This chain joins TRBV15 and TRBJ2-7; 7 nucleotides align to TRBD2. The CDR3 consists of 15 residues. Germline assignment: CDR1 LNHNV and CDR2 YYDKDF (reference sequence). The junction had 11 bases not matched to a gene; V was cut back by 5 bases and J by 4 bases.

The V and J genes are TRBV6-1 and TRBJ2-4, with D hard to call. Germline CDR1 MNHNS, CDR2 SASEGT. CDR3 length: 14 amino acids. Trimming shortened V by 0 bases and J by 7 bases, and 10 bases separated the two germline ends. As DNA, the CDR3 is TGTGCCAGCAGTGAAGCAGGGTACGGTAACATTCAGTACTTC. This encodes CASSEAGYGNIQYF.